This TCR beta chain emerged from a study of cytomegalovirus exposure and HLA in healthy donors. The study's findings and limits: The classifier, whose performance was assessed in both the original and validation cohorts, reportedly diagnosed cytomegalovirus status with high specificity and sensitivity.

On this clone itself: Its antigen is unidentified.

Germline CDR1 reads MDHEN; CDR2 reads SYDVKM. The ends were cut back, 8 bases at V and 9 bases at J, with 20 bases in the middle. This CDR3 region has 15 residues. The table came from immunoSEQ multiplex PCR; TCRdb's copy has only in-frame clones and leaves some out. The sample gives about 200,000 clones, about 81% of which show up once; roughly 1.2% is in the top ten. Input material: PBMCs. The TCR sequence derives from a woman in her thirties in good health and CMV-seronegative. This chain connects TRBV28 to TRBJ1-6; D remains unclear. The CDR3: CASALRGNRLSPLHF. The CDR3 DNA sequence: TGTGCCAGCGCCCTTCGGGGAAATAGGCTTTCACCCCTCCACTTT.